These 10 T cell receptor beta chains originate from one sample sequenced in a study of T cell responses to AZD1222 COVID-19 vaccine (dated by TCRdb to about 2021). The library came from the immunoSEQ multiplex PCR assay. TCRdb stores this immuneACCESS table with in-frame sequences only. Part of the clones is absent; in the studies checked, under half of the shortfall reflects unresolved V genes, and no reason is known for the rest. For this sample the table gives tens of thousands of clones, of which roughly 90% were detected only once. Jointly, the top ten make up 15% to 20% of the sample. This sample's time point label indicates: baseline before first vaccination. This specimen was peripheral blood, taken on day 0 of AZD1222 vaccination. Receptors originate from an adult in good health.

J is TRBJ2-1 and V is TRBV12-3 or TRBV12-4; D may correspond to TRBD1 or TRBD2 (5 bases each). V lost 7 bases and J lost 7, with 14 bases in between. This CDR3 has 13 residues. CDR3 region: CASTRERQNEQFF. CDR3 nucleotide sequence: TGTGCCAGCACCAGGGAGCGGCAAAATGAGCAGTTCTTC.

The chain joins TRBV6-6 to TRBJ2-7, with TRBD1 matching 10 bases. The CDR3 has 14 residues. Germline V gene lookup returns CDR1 MNHNY and CDR2 SVGAGI (reference sequence). The J segment lost 5 bases and the V segment lost 4 bases, leaving 5 bases of the junction unmatched. CDR3 protein: CASSLGQGYDEQYF. The CDR3 DNA reads TGTGCCAGCAGTTTGGGACAGGGGTACGACGAGCAGTACTTC.

The V gene is TRBV7-2, the J gene TRBJ1-1; TRBD1 is a possible D gene (6 bases). Trimming cost V 2 bases and J 4 bases, with 14 bases left between them. CDR1 and CDR2 from the germline V gene are SGHTA and FQGNSA. This CDR3 has 15 residues. In DNA form, the CDR3 reads TGTGCCAGCAGCTTAAAGGAAGGGGGTTTCACTGAAGCTTTCTTT. It encodes CASSLKEGGFTEAFF.

Only a few counts were recorded for this clone. The rearrangement uses TRBV4-1 and TRBJ1-6; 7 bases fit TRBD1. With 3 bases clipped from V and 10 bases from J, the junction kept 15 bases outside the gene matches. There are 17 residues in the CDR3. From germline, CDR1 is MGHRA and CDR2 YSYEKL. The CDR3, as DNA: TGCGCCAGCAGCCAGAACCTGAGACAGGGCGTTCGATCACCCCTCCACTTT. This translates into CASSQNLRQGVRSPLHF.

The chain uses TRBV6-5 and TRBJ1-1; 10 bases match TRBD1. The CDR3 spans 14 residues. The junction had 7 bases not matched to a gene; V was cut back by 7 bases and J by 5 bases. Germline V gene lookup returns CDR1 MNHEY and CDR2 SVGAGI. This CDR3 is CASIDRGRRTEAFF. In DNA, the CDR3 is TGTGCCAGCATCGACAGGGGGCGCAGGACTGAAGCTTTCTTT.

The V and J genes are TRBV5-1 and TRBJ2-3; TRBD2 agrees at 11 bases. The CDR3 covers 15 residues. The V and J ends lost 5 bases and 3 bases, in that order; junction bases with no gene match: 5. Germline lookup yields CDR1 SGHRS and CDR2 YFSETQ. This CDR3 reads CASRQASGGTDTQYF. The CDR3 bases are TGCGCCAGCAGGCAGGCTAGCGGGGGGACAGATACGCAGTATTTT.

The chain employs TRBV6-5 and TRBJ1-1; D may be TRBD1 (5 bases). The germline V gene encodes CDR1 MNHEY and CDR2 SVGAGI. Deletions cut 4 bases from V and 7 bases from J, with 16 bases between. The CDR3 is 14 amino acids. The CDR3 DNA follows: TGTGCCAGCAGTTCTGACAGAGAACAAAGTGAAGCTTTCTTT. Translating it yields CASSSDREQSEAFF.

This rearrangement joins TRBV11-3 to TRBJ1-3, with TRBD1 identical over 8 bases. V shed 5 bases and J 0 bases; nucleotides not matched to a gene: 6. The CDR3 consists of 16 residues. CDR1 is SGHNT, CDR2 YENEEA, per germline. CDR3 sequence reads: CASSHRGISSGNTIYF. The CDR3 region has the DNA TGTGCCAGCAGCCACAGGGGGATCTCCTCTGGAAACACCATATATTTT.

The chain employs TRBV4-3 and TRBJ1-3; weak D call: TRBD1 (5 bases). Trimming removed 1 base at V and 1 base at J, with 8 bases between. This CDR3 is built from 15 residues. From germline, CDR1 is LGHNA and CDR2 YSLEER. The DNA of the CDR3 is TGCGCCAGCAGCCAAGGGGCAGGGTCTGGAAACACCATATATTTT. Protein sequence: CASSQGAGSGNTIYF.

The CDR3 spells CASSLAIAGSSTDTQYF. The CDR3 DNA follows: TGCGCCAGCAGCTTGGCGATTGCGGGGAGTAGCACAGATACGCAGTATTTT. The chain uses TRBV5-1 and TRBJ2-3; tentatively, D is TRBD2 (6 bases). Germline values: CDR1 SGHRS, CDR2 YFSETQ. V lost 0 bases, J lost 0 bases, and 14 bases lay in between. CDR3 length equals 17 residues.